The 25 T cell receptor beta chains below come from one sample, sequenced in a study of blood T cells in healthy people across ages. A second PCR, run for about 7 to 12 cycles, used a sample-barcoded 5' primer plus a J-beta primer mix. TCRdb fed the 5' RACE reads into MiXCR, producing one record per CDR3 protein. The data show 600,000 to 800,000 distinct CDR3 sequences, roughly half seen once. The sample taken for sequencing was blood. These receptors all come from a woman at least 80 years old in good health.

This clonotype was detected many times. The CDR3 DNA reads as TGTGCCAGCAGCTTAGGACGATCGGACACCGTTAGCCCAGATACGCAGTATTTT. This gives the protein CASSLGRSDTVSPDTQYF. V gene TRBV11-2 combines with J gene TRBJ2-3, with D perhaps matching TRBD1 (5 bases). Trimming removed 1 base from V and 4 bases from J, with 21 bases in between. The V gene's germline CDR1 is SGHAT and CDR2 FQNNGV. The CDR3 contains 18 residues.

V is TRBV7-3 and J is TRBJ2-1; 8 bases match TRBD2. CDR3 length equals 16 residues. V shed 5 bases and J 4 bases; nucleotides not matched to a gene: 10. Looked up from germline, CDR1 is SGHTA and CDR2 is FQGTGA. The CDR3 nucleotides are TGTGCCAGCAGCCCGTGGACGGGGGGGTATTACAATGAGCAGTTCTTC. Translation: CASSPWTGGYYNEQFF. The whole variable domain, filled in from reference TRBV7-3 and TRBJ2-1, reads GAGVSQTPSNKVTEKGKYVELRCDPISGHTALYWYRQSLGQGPEFLIYFQGTGAADDSGLPNDRFFAVRPEGSVSTLKIQRTERGDSAVYLCASSPWTGGYYNEQFFGPGTRLTVL.

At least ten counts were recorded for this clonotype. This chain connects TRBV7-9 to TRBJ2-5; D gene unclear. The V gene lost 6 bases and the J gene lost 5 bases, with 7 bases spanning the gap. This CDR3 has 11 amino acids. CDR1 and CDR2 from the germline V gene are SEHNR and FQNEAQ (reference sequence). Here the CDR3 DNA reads TGTGCCAGCAGTTCGTGGGAGACCCAGTACTTC. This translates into CASSSWETQYF.

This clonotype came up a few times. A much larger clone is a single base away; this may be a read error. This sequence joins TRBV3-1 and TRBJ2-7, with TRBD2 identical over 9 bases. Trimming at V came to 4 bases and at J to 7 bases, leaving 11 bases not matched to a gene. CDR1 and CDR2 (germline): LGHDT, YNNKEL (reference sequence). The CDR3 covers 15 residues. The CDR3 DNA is TGTGCCAGCAGCCCCAGCGGGGGGTCCTACAATGAGCAGTACTTC. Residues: CASSPSGGSYNEQYF.

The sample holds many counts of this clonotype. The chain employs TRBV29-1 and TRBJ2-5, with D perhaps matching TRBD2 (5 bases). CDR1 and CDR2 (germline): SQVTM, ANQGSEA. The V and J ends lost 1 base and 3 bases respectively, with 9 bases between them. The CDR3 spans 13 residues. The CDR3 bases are TGCAGCGTTGAAGCGGGGAATGAAGAGACCCAGTACTTC. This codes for CSVEAGNEETQYF.

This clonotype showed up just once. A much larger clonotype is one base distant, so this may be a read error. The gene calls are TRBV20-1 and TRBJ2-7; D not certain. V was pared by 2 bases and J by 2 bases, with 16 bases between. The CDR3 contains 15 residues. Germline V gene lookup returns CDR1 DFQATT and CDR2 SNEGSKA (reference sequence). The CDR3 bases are TGCAGTGCTAGACCACACTCCTCCCGAACCTACGAGCAGTACTTC. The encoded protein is CSARPHSSRTYEQYF.

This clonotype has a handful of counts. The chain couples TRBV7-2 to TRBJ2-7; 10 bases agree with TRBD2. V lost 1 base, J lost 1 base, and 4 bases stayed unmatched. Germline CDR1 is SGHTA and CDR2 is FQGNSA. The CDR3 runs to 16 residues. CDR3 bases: TGTGCCAGCAGCTTAGGAAGCGGGAGGGTATCCTACGAGCAGTACTTC. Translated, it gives CASSLGSGRVSYEQYF.

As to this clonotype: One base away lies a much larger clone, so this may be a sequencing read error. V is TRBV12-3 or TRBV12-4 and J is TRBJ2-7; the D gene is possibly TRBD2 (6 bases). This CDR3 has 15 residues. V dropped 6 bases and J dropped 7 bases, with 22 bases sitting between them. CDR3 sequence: CASRGSGTLYNEQYF. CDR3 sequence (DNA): TGTGCCAGCAGGGGGTCGGGGACTTTATACAATGAGCAGTACTTC.

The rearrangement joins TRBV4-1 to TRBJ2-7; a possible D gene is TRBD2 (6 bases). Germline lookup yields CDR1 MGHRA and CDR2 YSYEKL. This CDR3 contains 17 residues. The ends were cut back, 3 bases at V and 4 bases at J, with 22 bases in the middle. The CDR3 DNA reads TGCGCCAGCAGCCAGCTCACCATTGGGGGAGGATTATACGAGCAGTACTTC. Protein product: CASSQLTIGGGLYEQYF.

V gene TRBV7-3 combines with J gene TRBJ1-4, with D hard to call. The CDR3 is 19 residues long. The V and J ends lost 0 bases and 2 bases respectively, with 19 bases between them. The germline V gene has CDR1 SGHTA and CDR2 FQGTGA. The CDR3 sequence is CASSLTLGSRAATNEKLFF. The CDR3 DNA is TGTGCCAGCAGCTTAACGTTGGGTTCGCGGGCTGCGACTAATGAAAAACTGTTTTTT.

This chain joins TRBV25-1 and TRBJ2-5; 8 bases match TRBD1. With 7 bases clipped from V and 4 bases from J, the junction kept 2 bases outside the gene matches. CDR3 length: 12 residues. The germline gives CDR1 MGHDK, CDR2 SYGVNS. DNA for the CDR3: TGTGCCAGCACTGGACAGGGAGAGACCCAGTACTTC. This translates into CASTGQGETQYF.

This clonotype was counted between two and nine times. In nucleotides, the CDR3 is TGTGCCAGCAGTTCAGGGGCGAGGAGTTATACCGGGGAGCTGTTTTTT. This sequence encodes CASSSGARSYTGELFF. The V gene is TRBV28, the J gene TRBJ2-2; tentatively, D is TRBD1 (6 bases). This CDR3 has 16 amino acids. CDR1 and CDR2 (germline): MDHEN, SYDVKM. The V end was cut by 4 bases, the J end by 5 bases, with 17 bases between.

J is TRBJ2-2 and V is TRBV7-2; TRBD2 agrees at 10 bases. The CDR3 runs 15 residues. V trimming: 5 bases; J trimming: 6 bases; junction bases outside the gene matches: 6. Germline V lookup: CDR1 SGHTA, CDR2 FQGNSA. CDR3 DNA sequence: TGTGCCAGCAGCAGGAGCGGGAGGGCGTCCGGGGAGCTGTTTTTT. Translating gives CASSRSGRASGELFF.

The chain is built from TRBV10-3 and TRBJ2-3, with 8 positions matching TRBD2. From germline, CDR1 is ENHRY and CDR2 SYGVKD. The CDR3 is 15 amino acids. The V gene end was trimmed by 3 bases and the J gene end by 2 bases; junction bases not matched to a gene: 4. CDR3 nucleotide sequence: TGTGCCATCAGTGAACCGGGAGGGACCACAGATACGCAGTATTTT. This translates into CAISEPGGTTDTQYF.

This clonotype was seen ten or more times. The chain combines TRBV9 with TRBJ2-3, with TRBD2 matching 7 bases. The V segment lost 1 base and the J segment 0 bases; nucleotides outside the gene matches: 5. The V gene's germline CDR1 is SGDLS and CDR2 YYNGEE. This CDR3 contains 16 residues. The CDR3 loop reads CASSVTLAASTDTQYF. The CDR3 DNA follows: TGTGCCAGCAGCGTAACTCTAGCGGCCAGCACAGATACGCAGTATTTT.

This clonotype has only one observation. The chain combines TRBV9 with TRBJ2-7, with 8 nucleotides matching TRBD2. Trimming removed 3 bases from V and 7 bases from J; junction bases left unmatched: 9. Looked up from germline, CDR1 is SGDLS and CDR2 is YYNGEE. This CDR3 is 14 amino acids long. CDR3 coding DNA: TGTGCCAGCAGCGATCCAGCGGGGGACAATGAGCAGTACTTC. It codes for CASSDPAGDNEQYF. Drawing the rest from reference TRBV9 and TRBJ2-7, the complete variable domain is DSGVTQTPKHLITATGQRVTLRCSPRSGDLSVYWYQQSLDQGLQFLIQYYNGEERAKGNILERFSAQQFPDLHSELNLSSLELGDSALYFCASSDPAGDNEQYFGPGTRLTVT.

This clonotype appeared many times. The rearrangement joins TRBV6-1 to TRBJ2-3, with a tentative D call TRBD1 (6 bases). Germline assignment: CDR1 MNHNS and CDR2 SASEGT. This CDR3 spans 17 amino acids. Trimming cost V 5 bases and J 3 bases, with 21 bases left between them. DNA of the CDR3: TGTGCCAGCAGTCGGGGCTCCGGGCCCCAGGGGACAGATACGCAGTATTTT. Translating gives CASSRGSGPQGTDTQYF.

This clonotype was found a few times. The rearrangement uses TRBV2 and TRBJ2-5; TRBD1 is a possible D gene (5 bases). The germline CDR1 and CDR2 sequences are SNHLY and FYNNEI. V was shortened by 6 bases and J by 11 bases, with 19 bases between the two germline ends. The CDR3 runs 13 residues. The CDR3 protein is CASSDTGYNEQYF. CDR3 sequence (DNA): TGTGCCAGCAGCGATACAGGATACAATGAGCAGTACTTC.

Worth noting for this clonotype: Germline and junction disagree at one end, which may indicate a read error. The DNA of the CDR3 is TGCAGTGCTAGAGACAAGCGCCCCACTAACTATGACTACACCTTC. This gives the protein CSARDKRPTNYDYTF. The chain couples TRBV20-1 to TRBJ1-2; D gene uncertain. There are 15 residues in the CDR3. The germline V gene encodes CDR1 DFQATT and CDR2 SNEGSKA (reference sequence).

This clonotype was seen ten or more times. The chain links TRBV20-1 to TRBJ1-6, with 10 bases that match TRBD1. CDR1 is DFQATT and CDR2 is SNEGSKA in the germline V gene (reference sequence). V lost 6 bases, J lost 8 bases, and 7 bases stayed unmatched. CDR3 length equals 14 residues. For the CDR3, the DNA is TGCAGTGCGCCGACAGGGGGCCCAGATTCACCCCTCCACTTT. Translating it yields CSAPTGGPDSPLHF.

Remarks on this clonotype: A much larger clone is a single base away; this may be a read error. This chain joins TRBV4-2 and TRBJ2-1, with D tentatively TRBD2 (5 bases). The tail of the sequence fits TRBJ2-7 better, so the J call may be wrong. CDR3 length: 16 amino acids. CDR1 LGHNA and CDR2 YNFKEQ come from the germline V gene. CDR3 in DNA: TGTGCCAGCAGCCAAGAGAGCGGCAACTCCTACAATGAGCAGTACTTC. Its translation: CASSQESGNSYNEQYF.

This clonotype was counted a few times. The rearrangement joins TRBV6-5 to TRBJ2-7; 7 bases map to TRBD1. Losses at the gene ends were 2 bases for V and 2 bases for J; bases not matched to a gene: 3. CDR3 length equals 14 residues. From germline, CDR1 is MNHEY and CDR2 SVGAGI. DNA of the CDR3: TGTGCCAGCAGTTACGGGACAGCCACCTACGAGCAGTACTTC. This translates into CASSYGTATYEQYF.

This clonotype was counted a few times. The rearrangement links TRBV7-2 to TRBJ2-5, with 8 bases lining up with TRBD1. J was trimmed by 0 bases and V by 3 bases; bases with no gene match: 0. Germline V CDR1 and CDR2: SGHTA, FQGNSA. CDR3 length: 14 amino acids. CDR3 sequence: CASSLTGDQETQYF. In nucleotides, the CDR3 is TGTGCCAGCAGCTTGACAGGGGACCAAGAGACCCAGTACTTC.

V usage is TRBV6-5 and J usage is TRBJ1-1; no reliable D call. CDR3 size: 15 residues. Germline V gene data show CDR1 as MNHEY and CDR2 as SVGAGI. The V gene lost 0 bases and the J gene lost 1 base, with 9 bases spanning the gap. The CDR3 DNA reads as TGTGCCAGCAGTTACTCGCTGGGTTCGAACACTGAAGCTTTCTTT. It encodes CASSYSLGSNTEAFF.

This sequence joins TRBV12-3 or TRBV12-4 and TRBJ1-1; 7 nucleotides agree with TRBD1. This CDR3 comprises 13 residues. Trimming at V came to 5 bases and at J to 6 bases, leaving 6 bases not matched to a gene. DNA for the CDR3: TGTGCCAGCAGTCCAGGGGGTAGGGCTGAAGCTTTCTTT. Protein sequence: CASSPGGRAEAFF.